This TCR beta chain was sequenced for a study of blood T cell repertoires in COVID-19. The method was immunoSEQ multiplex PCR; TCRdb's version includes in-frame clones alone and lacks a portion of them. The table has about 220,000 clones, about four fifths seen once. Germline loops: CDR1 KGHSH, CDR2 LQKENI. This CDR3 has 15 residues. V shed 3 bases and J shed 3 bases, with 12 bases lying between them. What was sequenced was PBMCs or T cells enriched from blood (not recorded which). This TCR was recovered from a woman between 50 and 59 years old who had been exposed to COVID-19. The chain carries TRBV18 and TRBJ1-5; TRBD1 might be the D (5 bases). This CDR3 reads CASSPERQPNQPQHF. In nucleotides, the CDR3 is TGTGCCAGCTCACCCGAACGACAGCCCAATCAGCCCCAGCATTTT.